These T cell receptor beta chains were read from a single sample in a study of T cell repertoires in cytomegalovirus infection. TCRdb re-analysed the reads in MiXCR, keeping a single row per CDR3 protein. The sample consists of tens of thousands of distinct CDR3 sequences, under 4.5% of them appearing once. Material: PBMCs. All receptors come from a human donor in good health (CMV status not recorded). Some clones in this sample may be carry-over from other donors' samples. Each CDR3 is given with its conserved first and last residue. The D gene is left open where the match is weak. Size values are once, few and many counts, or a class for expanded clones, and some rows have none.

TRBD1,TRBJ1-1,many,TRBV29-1,CSVRTGPRREAFF,TGCAGCGTTAGGACAGGTCCCCGGCGTGAAGCTTTCTTT
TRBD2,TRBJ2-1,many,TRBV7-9,CASTRDYFLNEQFF,TGTGCCAGCACCCGGGACTACTTTCTGAATGAGCAGTTCTTC
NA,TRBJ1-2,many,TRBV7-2,CASSLSSRSDAYGYTF,TGTGCCAGCAGCTTATCCTCCCGCAGTGATGCCTATGGCTACACCTTC
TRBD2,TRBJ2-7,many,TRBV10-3,CAISVGLAGGPKTYEQYF,TGTGCCATCAGTGTGGGCCTAGCGGGAGGGCCGAAAACCTACGAGCAGTACTTC
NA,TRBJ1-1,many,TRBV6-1,CASSQLQNTEAFF,TGTGCCAGCAGTCAACTACAGAACACTGAAGCTTTCTTT
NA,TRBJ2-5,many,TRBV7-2,CASSSPRGMVQYF,TGTGCCAGCAGCTCCCCCAGGGGTATGGTCCAGTACTTC
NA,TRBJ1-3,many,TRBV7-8,CASSRAGAGNTIYF,TGTGCCAGCAGCCGGGCGGGGGCTGGAAACACCATATATTTT
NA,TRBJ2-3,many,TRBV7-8,CASSYAEGAAYTDTQYF,TGTGCCAGCAGCTATGCCGAAGGGGCGGCTTACACAGATACGCAGTATTTT
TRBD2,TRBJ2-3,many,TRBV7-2,CASSFRTRTAGRADTQYF,TGTGCCAGCAGCTTTAGAACCCGAACAGCGGGGCGAGCCGATACGCAGTATTTT
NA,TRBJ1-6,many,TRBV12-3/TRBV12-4,CASSNGQYNSPLHF,TGTGCCAGCAGTAATGGACAATATAATTCACCCCTCCACTTT
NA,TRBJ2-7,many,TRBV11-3,CASSLEGGTVYEQYF,TGTGCCAGCAGCTTAGAGGGGGGAACCGTCTACGAGCAGTACTTC
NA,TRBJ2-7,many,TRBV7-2,CASSELRGTFYEQYF,TGTGCCAGCAGCGAATTACGGGGCACCTTCTACGAGCAGTACTTC
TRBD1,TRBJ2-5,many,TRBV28,CASRHAGTGHTQYF,TGTGCCAGCAGGCACGCCGGGACAGGGCACACCCAGTACTTC
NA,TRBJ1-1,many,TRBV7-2,CASSLAQTNTEAFF,TGTGCCAGCAGCTTAGCACAAACAAACACTGAAGCTTTCTTT
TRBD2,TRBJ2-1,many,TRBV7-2,CASSQSSAGGYEQFF,TGTGCCAGCAGCCAAAGTAGTGCGGGAGGGTATGAGCAGTTCTTC
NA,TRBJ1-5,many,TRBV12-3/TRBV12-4,CASSLLAGSGQPQHF,TGTGCCAGCAGTTTACTAGCAGGGTCGGGCCAGCCCCAGCATTTT
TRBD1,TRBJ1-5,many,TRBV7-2,CASSISTGVTQPQHF,TGTGCCAGCAGCATCTCGACAGGGGTGACTCAGCCCCAGCATTTT
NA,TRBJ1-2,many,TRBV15,CATSADFNYGYTF,TGTGCCACCAGCGCAGATTTTAACTATGGCTACACCTTC
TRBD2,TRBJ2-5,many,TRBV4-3,CASSQDLAGGVETQYF,TGCGCCAGCAGCCAAGACCTAGCGGGGGGGGTGGAGACCCAGTACTTC
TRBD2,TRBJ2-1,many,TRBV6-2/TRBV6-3,CASSGTSGPTEQFF,TGTGCCAGCAGTGGGACTAGCGGCCCCACTGAGCAGTTCTTC
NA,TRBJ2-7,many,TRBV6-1,CASSYVVGYEQYF,TGTGCCAGCAGTTACGTCGTAGGGTACGAGCAGTACTTC
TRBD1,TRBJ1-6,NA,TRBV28,CASSSGQGNSPLHF,TGTGCCAGCAGTTCGGGACAGGGAAATTCACCCCTCCACTTT
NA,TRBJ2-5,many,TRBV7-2,CASSRIPGTGWMTQYF,TGTGCCAGCAGCCGAATCCCCGGGACCGGTTGGATGACCCAGTACTTC
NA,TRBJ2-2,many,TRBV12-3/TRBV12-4,CASRQVHERPNTGELFF,TGTGCCAGCCGACAGGTCCACGAACGACCGAACACCGGGGAGCTGTTTTTT
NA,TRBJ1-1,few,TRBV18,CASSAGLDTEAFF,TGTGCCAGCTCAGCGGGACTGGATACTGAAGCTTTCTTT
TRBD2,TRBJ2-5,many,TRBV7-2,CASSIALSGGQETQYF,TGTGCCAGCAGCATAGCTCTTAGCGGGGGACAAGAGACCCAGTACTTC
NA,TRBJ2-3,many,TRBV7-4,CASSSRTGSGTQYF,TGTGCCAGCAGCTCTCGGACCGGGTCGGGTACGCAGTATTTT
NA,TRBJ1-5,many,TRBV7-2,CASSLIGGGWQPQHF,TGTGCCAGCAGCTTAATTGGCGGGGGATGGCAGCCCCAGCATTTT
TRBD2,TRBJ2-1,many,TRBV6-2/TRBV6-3,CASSYLAGVVYNEQFF,TGTGCCAGCAGTTACTTGGCGGGAGTTGTTTACAATGAGCAGTTCTTC
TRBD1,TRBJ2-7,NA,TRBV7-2,CASTKGALHYEQYF,TGTGCCAGCACCAAGGGGGCCCTTCACTACGAGCAGTACTTC
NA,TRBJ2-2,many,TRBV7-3,CASSRDVAGELFF,TGTGCCAGCAGCCGGGACGTCGCCGGGGAGCTGTTTTTT
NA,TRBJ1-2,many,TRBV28,CASSLQRGGMRGYTF,TGTGCCAGCAGTTTACAAAGGGGGGGTATGAGAGGCTACACCTTC
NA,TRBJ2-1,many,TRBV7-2,CASSSLQGPLNEQFF,TGTGCCAGCAGCTCACTACAGGGCCCCCTCAATGAGCAGTTCTTC
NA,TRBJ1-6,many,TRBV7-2,CASSLARRQQASSYNSPLHF,TGTGCCAGCAGCTTAGCTAGGCGACAACAGGCGAGCTCCTATAATTCACCCCTCCACTTT
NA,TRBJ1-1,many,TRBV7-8,CASSLAWISNTEAFF,TGTGCCAGCAGCTTAGCGTGGATCTCGAACACTGAAGCTTTCTTT
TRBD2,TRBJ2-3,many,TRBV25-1,CASSESGRVGTDTQYF,TGTGCCAGCAGTGAATCGGGGAGGGTTGGGACAGATACGCAGTATTTT
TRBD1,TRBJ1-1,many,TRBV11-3,CASSPDRAETEAFF,TGTGCCAGCAGCCCGGACAGGGCGGAAACTGAAGCTTTCTTT
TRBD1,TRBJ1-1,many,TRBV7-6,CASSVDREALNTEAFF,TGTGCCAGCAGCGTAGACAGGGAGGCGCTGAACACTGAAGCTTTCTTT
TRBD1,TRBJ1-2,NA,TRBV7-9,CASSEGTGDGFTF,TGTGCCAGCTCCGAAGGGACAGGGGACGGCTTCACCTTC
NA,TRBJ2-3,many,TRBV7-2,CASSLALPTRDTQYF,TGTGCCAGCAGCTTAGCGCTCCCCACTAGGGATACGCAGTATTTT
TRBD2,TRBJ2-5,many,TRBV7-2,CASSLSGGGRETQYF,TGTGCCAGCAGCTTATCAGGAGGCGGGAGGGAGACCCAGTACTTC
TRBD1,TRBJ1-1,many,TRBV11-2,CASSLQGASTEAFF,TGTGCCAGCAGCTTACAGGGGGCTAGCACTGAAGCTTTCTTT
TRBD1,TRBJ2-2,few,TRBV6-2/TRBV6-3,CASYRTGGSGELFF,TGTGCCAGCTACCGGACAGGGGGCTCGGGGGAGCTGTTTTTT
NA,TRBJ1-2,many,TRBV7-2,CASSLVPGVEGYTF,TGTGCCAGCAGCTTAGTCCCGGGAGTGGAGGGCTACACCTTC
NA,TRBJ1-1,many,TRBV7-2,CASSPRGWGAEAFF,TGTGCCAGCAGCCCGCGTGGTTGGGGCGCTGAAGCTTTCTTT
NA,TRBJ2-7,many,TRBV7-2,CASSLAPGRGYEQYF,TGTGCCAGCAGCTTAGCTCCCGGTCGCGGGTACGAGCAGTACTTC
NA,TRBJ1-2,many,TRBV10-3,CAIHDGGGPNYGYTF,TGTGCCATCCATGATGGGGGGGGCCCGAACTATGGCTACACCTTC
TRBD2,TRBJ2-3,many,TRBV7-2,CASSASSGRVTDTQYF,TGTGCCAGCAGCGCCTCTAGCGGGAGGGTCACAGATACGCAGTATTTT